This TCR beta chain is from a study of cytomegalovirus exposure and HLA in healthy donors. General study findings and limits: TCR beta sequences reportedly predicted the HLA-A and HLA-B alleles of most subjects accurately.

This CDR3 is 15 amino acids long. With 2 bases clipped from V and 5 bases from J, the junction kept 6 bases outside the gene matches. Germline assignment: CDR1 MNHEY and CDR2 SVGAGI. This clone was found a few times. Antigen unknown. The PCR had 60 Vbeta and 13 Jbeta primers. The assay was immunoSEQ multiplex PCR, and TCRdb's table has in-frame clones only and misses some. The sample shows around 150,000 clones, about three quarters of them seen only once. Material: PBMCs. The clonotype was recovered from a man aged 40-49 years in good health and CMV-seronegative. This chain uses TRBV6-5 with TRBJ2-5; 9 nucleotides match TRBD1. The CDR3 loop reads CASSYPRTGVETQYF. CDR3 coding DNA: TGTGCCAGCAGTTACCCCCGGACAGGGGTCGAGACCCAGTACTTC.